The 21 T cell receptor beta chains presented below share a single source sample, sequenced in a study of blood T cell repertoires in COVID-19. Clones were read by immunoSEQ multiplex PCR, and TCRdb kept only the in-frame ones, dropping some. In the table there are around 100,000 clones, roughly 84% of which are singletons. Sequencing was performed on peripheral blood. These receptors originate from a woman aged 40 to 50 with acute or convalescent COVID-19.

The J gene is TRBJ1-2, the V gene TRBV5-1; D is perhaps TRBD1 (6 bases). CDR1 is SGHRS, CDR2 YFSETQ, per germline. V lost 0 bases to trimming and J lost 6 bases, with 9 bases between them. The CDR3 spans 13 residues. The CDR3 region has the DNA TGCGCCAGCAGCTTGGTCGCAGGGGATGGCTACACCTTC. Its protein is CASSLVAGDGYTF.

This chain links TRBV7-8 with TRBJ1-3; the D is unclear. Germline CDR1 reads SGHVS; CDR2 reads FQNEAQ. Trimming stripped 1 base from V and 3 bases from J, with 10 bases between. This CDR3 is 15 amino acids long. The CDR3 protein is CASSLGVQYGNTIYF. The CDR3, as DNA: TGTGCCAGCAGCTTAGGTGTACAATATGGAAACACCATATATTTT.

CDR3 in amino acids: CASSQEGRDQPQHF. The CDR3 DNA is TGTGCCAGCAGCCAAGAGGGGAGGGATCAGCCCCAGCATTTT. The V and J genes are TRBV2 and TRBJ1-5; tentatively, D is TRBD1 (5 bases). V lost 6 bases and J 5 bases, leaving 14 bases between the germline ends. The CDR3 consists of 14 residues. Germline V gives CDR1 SNHLY, CDR2 FYNNEI.

Remarks on this clone: At the DNA level, this CDR3 is encoded by other sequences in the same sample as well. CDR3 residues: CASSRQTSTDTQYF. The CDR3 nucleotides are TGTGCCAGCAGCCGACAGACTAGCACAGATACGCAGTATTTT. The chain links TRBV3-1 (or the pseudogene TRBV3-2) to TRBJ2-3; tentatively, D is TRBD1 (5 bases). V was shortened by 4 bases and J by 0 bases, with 8 bases between the two germline ends. The CDR3 has 14 residues. CDR1 LGHDT and CDR2 YNNKEL come from the germline V gene (reference sequence).

The chain joins TRBV7-8 to TRBJ1-6, with TRBD1 matching over 9 bases. The CDR3 length is 14 residues. Germline V lookup: CDR1 SGHVS, CDR2 FQNEAQ. V shed 5 bases, J shed 10 bases, and the junction held 6 bases outside the gene matches. The CDR3 region is CASSTGTGMSPLHF. The CDR3 nucleotides are TGTGCCAGCAGCACCGGGACAGGGATGTCACCCCTCCACTTT.

The chain employs TRBV19 and TRBJ1-2; D not certain. Trimming removed 7 bases from V and 4 bases from J, with 16 bases in between. CDR1 LNHDA and CDR2 SQIVND come from the germline V gene (reference sequence). The CDR3 is made up of 14 amino acids. CDR3 loop: CASTLRTGTYGYTF. CDR3 in DNA: TGTGCCAGTACCCTACGGACGGGAACCTATGGCTACACCTTC. Based on the CDR3 plus reference TRBV19 and TRBJ1-2, the full variable domain is DGGITQSPKYLFRKEGQNVTLSCEQNLNHDAMYWYRQDPGQGLRLIYYSQIVNDFQKGDIAEGYSVSREKKESFPLTVTSAQKNPTAFYLCASTLRTGTYGYTFGSGTRLTVV.

Details on this clone: The junction departs from the called germline gene at one end, perhaps through a read error. This chain links TRBV5-8 with TRBJ1-6; D is ambiguous. Germline assignment: CDR1 SGHTS and CDR2 YDEGEE. The CDR3 contains 10 residues. In DNA form, the CDR3 reads TGTGCCAGCAGCTTAAGTCGCCTGGCCTTT. Its translation: CASSLSRLAF. The full variable domain, completed using reference TRBV5-8 and TRBJ1-6, is EAGVTQSPTHLIKTRGQQATLRCSPISGHTSVYWYQQALGLGLQFLLWYDEGEERNRGNFPPRFSGRQFPNYSSELNVNALELEDSALYLCASSLSRLAFGNGTRLTVT.

This chain links TRBV30 with TRBJ1-5; D might be TRBD1 (6 bases). The CDR3 consists of 14 residues. V gave up 3 bases and J gave up 4 bases, with 13 bases separating them. The germline V gene has CDR1 GTSNPN and CDR2 SVGIG (reference sequence). The CDR3 region is CAWSDGTGNQPQHF. In DNA, the CDR3 is TGTGCCTGGAGCGATGGAACAGGGAATCAGCCCCAGCATTTT.

The V gene is TRBV29-1, the J gene TRBJ2-7; TRBD1 might be the D (6 bases). From germline, CDR1 is SQVTM and CDR2 ANQGSEA. The CDR3 sequence is 15 residues long. V gave up 7 bases and J gave up 4 bases, with 23 bases separating them. CDR3 region: CSAGTTAGADYEQYF. In DNA, the CDR3 is TGCAGCGCTGGGACCACGGCAGGGGCTGATTACGAGCAGTACTTC.

V is TRBV5-6 and J is TRBJ2-1, with TRBD1 identical over 7 bases. CDR1 is SGHDT and CDR2 is YYEEEE in the germline V gene. V gave up 0 bases and J gave up 3 bases; unmatched junction bases: 0. This CDR3 has 14 amino acids. CDR3 in amino acids: CASSLGDSYNEQFF. CDR3 bases: TGTGCCAGCAGCTTGGGGGACAGCTACAATGAGCAGTTCTTC.

The chain employs TRBV7-9 and TRBJ1-5; a weak D match, TRBD1 (5 bases). CDR3 size: 14 residues. CDR1 SEHNR and CDR2 FQNEAQ come from the germline V gene (reference sequence). The germline V and J ends were trimmed by 5 bases and 3 bases, with 11 bases remaining between them. CDR3 loop: CASSHDSSNQPQHF. The CDR3 region has the DNA TGTGCCAGCAGCCACGACAGTTCCAATCAGCCCCAGCATTTT.

This chain connects TRBV3-1 (or the pseudogene TRBV3-2) to TRBJ2-7; a weak D match, TRBD1 (6 bases). The CDR3 sequence is 14 residues long. V was pared by 4 bases and J by 3 bases, with 13 bases between. Germline-derived CDR1 and CDR2 are LGHDT and YNNKEL (reference sequence). In DNA form, the CDR3 reads TGTGCCAGCAGCCGGAAGGGACATTTCTACGAGCAGTACTTC. Encoded protein: CASSRKGHFYEQYF.

The chain employs TRBV5-5 and TRBJ2-3, with D unresolved. Trimming stripped 3 bases from V and 6 bases from J, with 5 bases between. Per germline, CDR1 SGHKS and CDR2 YYEKEE (reference sequence). This CDR3 has 11 amino acids. In DNA, the CDR3 is TGTGCCAGCAGCTATTCGGATACGCAGTATTTT. It codes for CASSYSDTQYF.

The CDR3 nucleotides read TGTGCCAGCAGCCCGGATCGGGGGGCCAATGGCTACACCTTC. Translated: CASSPDRGANGYTF. The gene calls are TRBV5-8 and TRBJ1-2, with D possibly matching TRBD1 (6 bases). The CDR3 is 14 amino acids. V lost 4 bases to trimming and J lost 6 bases, with 16 bases between them. In germline, CDR1 is SGHTS, CDR2 YDEGEE.

This rearrangement joins TRBV10-1 to TRBJ2-1; 7 nucleotides match TRBD1. The germline gives CDR1 WNHNN, CDR2 SYGVQD (reference sequence). This CDR3 region has 15 residues. The J segment lost 1 base and the V segment lost 2 bases, leaving 2 bases of the junction unmatched. The CDR3 is CASSEDRESYNEQFF. The CDR3 DNA is TGCGCCAGCAGTGAGGACAGGGAGTCCTACAATGAGCAGTTCTTC.

The chain uses TRBV5-8 and TRBJ2-7; 11 nucleotides agree with TRBD2. The CDR3 length is 15 residues. The ends lost 0 bases at V and 2 bases at J; junction bases unmatched: 1. Germline CDR1 is SGHTS and CDR2 is YDEGEE. CDR3: CASSLASGGTYEQYF. For the CDR3, the DNA is TGTGCCAGCAGCTTGGCTAGCGGGGGGACCTACGAGCAGTACTTC.

This chain links TRBV28 with TRBJ2-7; D is possibly TRBD2 (6 bases). Germline loops: CDR1 MDHEN, CDR2 SYDVKM. The CDR3 runs to 14 residues. V lost 2 bases and J lost 6, with 14 bases in between. The CDR3 sequence: CASSLAGISLEQYF. The DNA of the CDR3 is TGTGCCAGCAGTTTAGCGGGGATCTCTCTCGAGCAGTACTTC.

This clone was seen a single time. The chain is built from TRBV19 and TRBJ2-4, with a tentative D call TRBD2 (5 bases). This CDR3 comprises 17 residues. CDR1 is LNHDA, CDR2 SQIVND, per germline (reference sequence). Trimming shortened V by 3 bases and J by 1 base, and 16 bases separated the two germline ends. This CDR3 reads CASSISGERAAKNIQYF. CDR3 nucleotides: TGTGCCAGTAGTATCAGCGGAGAAAGGGCGGCCAAAAACATTCAGTACTTC. The whole variable domain, remainder taken from reference TRBV19 and TRBJ2-4, is DGGITQSPKYLFRKEGQNVTLSCEQNLNHDAMYWYRQDPGQGLRLIYYSQIVNDFQKGDIAEGYSVSREKKESFPLTVTSAQKNPTAFYLCASSISGERAAKNIQYFGAGTRLSVL.

The V gene is TRBV29-1, the J gene TRBJ1-2; tentative D call: TRBD1 (5 bases). CDR3 size: 12 residues. Per germline, CDR1 SQVTM and CDR2 ANQGSEA. Trimming stripped 6 bases from V and 4 bases from J, with 12 bases between. CDR3 coding DNA: TGCAGCGTGCACAGGAGAACCTATGGCTACACCTTC. Its translation: CSVHRRTYGYTF.

This chain connects TRBV3-1 (or the pseudogene TRBV3-2) to TRBJ2-5; 9 bases agree with TRBD1. V was pared by 6 bases and J by 2 bases, with 7 bases of the junction left unmatched. Germline V gene data show CDR1 as LGHDT and CDR2 as YNNKEL (reference sequence). The CDR3 has 15 residues. CDR3 region: CASRQTGGLQETQYF. The DNA of the CDR3 is TGTGCCAGCAGACAGACAGGGGGGTTGCAAGAGACCCAGTACTTC.

This clone was detected a few times. This sequence joins TRBV5-1 and TRBJ2-7; tentative D call: TRBD2 (6 bases). V lost 0 bases and J 2 bases, leaving 15 bases between the germline ends. The germline V gene has CDR1 SGHRS and CDR2 YFSETQ. There are 16 residues in the CDR3. As DNA, the CDR3 is TGCGCCAGCAGCTTGGTTTCCGGGACTCCACCCTACGAGCAGTACTTC. This gives the protein CASSLVSGTPPYEQYF.